Listed below are T cell receptor beta chains from one sample, sequenced in a study of cytomegalovirus exposure and HLA in healthy donors. Generated by immunoSEQ multiplex PCR, the TCRdb table keeps only in-frame clones and is missing some. The sample includes about 180,000 clones, 60% to 80% seen only once; the top ten take roughly 6%. Sequencing used PBMCs. All receptors come from a middle-aged man in good health and CMV-seropositive. CDR3s include the opening cysteine and the closing phenylalanine or tryptophan. A D gene is named only where the DNA matches it firmly. Clone size is stated in some rows and not others, as once, few, many or a class when expanded.

V,size,D,J,CDR3,DNA
TRBV25-1,-,TRBD1,TRBJ2-6,CASSEWGTGGSGANVLTF,TGTGCCAGCAGTGAATGGGGGACAGGAGGCTCTGGGGCCAACGTCCTGACTTTC
TRBV9,-,-,TRBJ2-1,CASSVSSAINNEQFF,TGTGCCAGCAGCGTTTCTAGCGCGATTAACAATGAGCAGTTCTTC
TRBV19,few,-,TRBJ1-1,CASSTPGYTEAFF,TGTGCCAGTAGTACCCCAGGGTACACTGAAGCTTTCTTT
TRBV4-2,many,-,TRBJ1-5,CASSQDTTGHQPQHF,TGTGCCAGCAGCCAAGATACAACAGGGCATCAGCCCCAGCATTTT
TRBV5-1,-,-,TRBJ1-1,CASSLGTVGTEAFF,TGCGCCAGCAGCTTGGGGACAGTGGGGACTGAAGCTTTCTTT
TRBV10-3,-,-,TRBJ2-7,CAIRGLDVYEQYF,TGTGCCATCAGGGGACTGGATGTCTACGAGCAGTACTTC
TRBV27,few,-,TRBJ2-1,CASSSDFTYNEQFF,TGTGCCAGCAGTTCGGACTTTACCTACAATGAGCAGTTCTTC
TRBV2,-,TRBD2,TRBJ2-1,CASRSSGSDEQFF,TGTGCCAGCAGGTCTAGCGGGAGTGATGAGCAGTTCTTC
TRBV28,-,TRBD1,TRBJ2-7,CASSSGQNYEQYF,TGTGCCAGCAGTTCGGGACAGAACTACGAGCAGTACTTC
TRBV28,-,-,TRBJ2-3,CASTLGAALAMDTQYF,TGTGCCAGCACCTTGGGAGCGGCTCTAGCAATGGATACGCAGTATTTT
TRBV9,once,-,TRBJ2-1,CASSVEGGRRNEQFF,TGTGCCAGCAGCGTAGAAGGGGGAAGGAGGAATGAGCAGTTCTTC
TRBV7-3,once,TRBD1,TRBJ2-2,CASSPYLGQGASGELFF,TGTGCCAGCAGCCCCTACCTGGGACAGGGGGCGTCCGGGGAGCTGTTTTTT
TRBV2,-,-,TRBJ2-3,CASSTSFDRQGDTQYF,TGTGCCAGCAGTACATCATTTGACCGTCAGGGTGATACGCAGTATTTT
TRBV29-1,-,TRBD2,TRBJ2-3,CSVETSGSTQYF,TGCAGCGTTGAGACTAGCGGCAGTACGCAGTATTTT
TRBV9,-,-,TRBJ2-7,CASSVGQSPSYEQYF,TGTGCCAGCAGCGTAGGTCAATCCCCCTCCTACGAGCAGTACTTC
TRBV5-5,-,-,TRBJ1-4,CASSLVTGEKLFF,TGTGCCAGCAGCTTGGTTACGGGTGAAAAACTGTTTTTT
TRBV7-2,-,-,TRBJ1-5,CASSADYSNQPQHF,TGTGCCAGCAGCGCGGACTATAGCAATCAGCCCCAGCATTTT
TRBV13,-,TRBD2,TRBJ2-7,CASSPRGGEQYF,TGTGCCAGCTCCCCTCGGGGGGGGGAGCAGTACTTC
TRBV10-3,-,-,TRBJ1-2,CAINQQGNYGYTF,TGTGCCATCAATCAGCAGGGGAACTATGGCTACACCTTC
TRBV18,-,TRBD1,TRBJ2-1,CASSPGTGIENEQFF,TGTGCCAGCTCACCCGGGACAGGGATAGAGAATGAGCAGTTCTTC
TRBV10-3,few,-,TRBJ2-5,CAISVSGEEETQYF,TGTGCCATCAGCGTAAGCGGAGAGGAAGAGACCCAGTACTTC
TRBV7-9,few,-,TRBJ2-1,CASSLGGGGGREQFF,TGTGCCAGCAGCTTAGGAGGGGGGGGTGGTAGGGAGCAGTTCTTC
TRBV5-1,-,TRBD2,TRBJ2-7,CASSGGLAGIGSYEQYF,TGCGCCAGCAGCGGGGGACTAGCGGGAATAGGCTCCTACGAGCAGTACTTC
TRBV5-1,-,-,TRBJ2-7,CASSASLNYEQYF,TGCGCCAGCAGCGCGTCGCTTAACTACGAGCAGTACTTC
TRBV29-1,few,TRBD1,TRBJ2-4,CSVAGGPPNIQYF,TGCAGCGTTGCAGGGGGCCCTCCAAACATTCAGTACTTC
TRBV5-4,-,-,TRBJ1-2,CASRNLKGQFNYGYTF,TGTGCCAGCCGAAACTTAAAAGGACAGTTTAACTATGGCTACACCTTC
TRBV4-2,few,-,TRBJ1-1,CASSRTPGLNTEAFF,TGTGCCAGCAGCCGCACGCCGGGGTTGAACACTGAAGCTTTCTTT
TRBV11-2,few,-,TRBJ2-3,CASSLGLSRSQYF,TGTGCCAGCAGCTTAGGTTTATCGCGGTCGCAGTATTTT
TRBV15,-,TRBD2,TRBJ2-1,CATSRDPGGSGSEQFF,TGTGCCACCAGCAGAGATCCGGGCGGGAGTGGTAGTGAGCAGTTCTTC
TRBV29-1,few,TRBD1,TRBJ2-7,CSVGGTGGTYEQYF,TGCAGCGTCGGAGGGACAGGGGGAACCTACGAGCAGTACTTC
TRBV7-3,-,-,TRBJ2-4,CASSLSGSGGIQYF,TGTGCCAGCAGCTTATCTGGGAGTGGTGGCATTCAGTACTTC
TRBV5-1,-,-,TRBJ2-2,CASSPRLSFGGTGELFF,TGCGCCAGCAGCCCCAGGTTGTCGTTTGGAGGGACCGGGGAGCTGTTTTTT
TRBV9,-,-,TRBJ1-3,CASSSTGNSGNTIYF,TGTGCCAGCAGCAGCACAGGAAACTCTGGAAACACCATATATTTT
TRBV27,-,-,TRBJ2-5,CASSSQIQETQYF,TGTGCCAGCAGTTCACAAATACAAGAGACCCAGTACTTC
TRBV28,-,TRBD1,TRBJ2-7,CASSLQGVRDEQYF,TGTGCCAGCAGTTTGCAGGGGGTGCGCGACGAGCAGTACTTC
TRBV2,-,TRBD1,TRBJ1-2,CATKGAPDTF,TGTGCCACGAAGGGGGCGCCTGACACCTTC
TRBV5-1,-,-,TRBJ1-6,CASSRTYPSSYNSPLHF,TGCGCCAGCAGCCGGACATATCCGAGCTCCTATAATTCACCCCTCCACTTT
TRBV27,-,-,TRBJ1-2,CASSLSERGPLDGYTF,TGTGCCAGCAGTTTATCGGAGCGGGGTCCCCTAGATGGCTACACCTTC
TRBV15,-,TRBD1,TRBJ1-2,CATRGGRDRAYGYTF,TGTGCCACCAGAGGCGGCCGGGACAGGGCCTATGGCTACACCTTC
TRBV6-1,-,-,TRBJ1-1,CASSNRDWNTEAFF,TGTGCCAGCAGTAACCGGGACTGGAACACTGAAGCTTTCTTT
TRBV28,-,-,TRBJ2-2,CASSPPSGVRNTGELFF,TGTGCCAGCAGCCCTCCCTCGGGGGTACGGAATACCGGGGAGCTGTTTTTT
TRBV10-2,few,TRBD2,TRBJ2-1,CASSGGTSGSYEQFF,TGCGCCAGCAGCGGCGGGACTAGCGGGAGTTATGAGCAGTTCTTC
TRBV4-1,-,-,TRBJ2-2,CASSQFQLGSLVGELFF,TGCGCCAGCAGCCAATTTCAGCTAGGTAGCTTGGTCGGGGAGCTGTTTTTT
TRBV27,-,TRBD1,TRBJ1-1,CASSLKSGTGNTEAFF,TGTGCCAGCAGTTTAAAGTCCGGGACAGGGAACACTGAAGCTTTCTTT
TRBV7-9,-,TRBD1,TRBJ1-2,CASSPPGSGQGRGGYTF,TGTGCCAGCAGCCCGCCCGGATCCGGACAGGGGAGAGGTGGCTACACCTTC
TRBV11-3,-,-,TRBJ2-4,CASAGTLKNIQYF,TGTGCCAGCGCAGGGACACTTAAAAACATTCAGTACTTC
TRBV29-1,-,TRBD1,TRBJ2-2,CSVELRRTGVNTGELFF,TGCAGCGTTGAGCTGAGAAGGACAGGAGTGAACACCGGGGAGCTGTTTTTT
TRBV5-6,few,-,TRBJ1-1,CASSRTSNTEAFF,TGTGCCAGCAGCAGGACTTCGAACACTGAAGCTTTCTTT
TRBV7-9,-,-,TRBJ2-3,CASSLGKGVSTDTQYF,TGTGCCAGCAGTTTAGGGAAGGGGGTCAGCACAGATACGCAGTATTTT